This TCR beta chain comes out of a study of cytomegalovirus exposure and HLA in healthy donors (dated by TCRdb to 2016 to 2017). Notes on the research overall: An earlier analysis of roughly 630 of the donors reported approximately 300 Gb of sequence data and 117 million unique TCR beta sequences from 150 million to 200 million T cells. About 300 gigabases of sequencing data and around 80 million unique TCR sequences made up an early release that covered 500 to 700 HLA-typed donors. Among the approximately 400 genotyped donors, 75% to 90% belonged to the genetic ancestry cluster associated with self-reported Caucasian donors. The study aimed to test whether signatures of past pathogen exposure could be identified by cataloging public T cell receptors. The study used immunosequencing to profile the T cell repertoires of 670 or so subjects and linked those repertoires to cytomegalovirus serostatus. In addition to the first cohort of 666 subjects, a separate validation cohort of about 120 different subjects was used. To predict cytomegalovirus infection status, the study combined high-throughput TCR immunosequencing, statistical association of individual TCRs with disease status, and machine learning. A later analysis re-examined previously published TCR beta repertoires from over 500 donors and added high-resolution HLA genotyping to investigate patterns of TCR occurrence. In the later analysis, no new phenotypic data were used to find candidate immune exposures; instead, reliance was placed on TCR beta sequences and their occurrence across donors. In an earlier analysis of roughly 540 of the donors, high-throughput TCR beta sequencing was used to judge whether each TCR beta V gene segment behaved as functional or pseudogenic. Alongside the repertoire data, information on donor age, sex, ethnicity and CMV serostatus was compiled. A later genetic analysis used genome-wide SNP genotypes for about 55% of the 666 donors, treating that subset as a discovery cohort. All discovery cohort repertoires had been generated using a single sequencing platform. Both class I and class II loci were covered by HLA typing, at four-digit resolution. The number of typed donors differed by locus: roughly 620-630 for A, B, C, DRB1 and DQB1; approximately 540 for DQA1; about 600 for DPA1; and roughly 470 for DPB1. A few DR-DQ haplotypes were treated as single units for association and clustering because of strong linkage in the cohort. Among some 410 genotyped donors of the cohort, an average of about 240,000 unique TCR beta nucleotide sequences were sequenced per donor, approximately 20% of them non-productive. Here is what the overall study found, with its caveats: In this cohort, only TCR beta chains were sequenced, and detectable features were limited by the absence of alpha or paired-chain data. A later analysis reported that several top co-occurrence clusters appeared linked to parvovirus B19, influenza, CMV and Epstein-Barr virus. A further reported finding was that TCR beta sequences accurately predicted the HLA-A and HLA-B alleles for most subjects in the first cohort. A later analysis found that HLA-associated TCR beta chains were more clonally expanded and had lower generation probabilities than equally common non-associated chains. When HLA alleles, especially DR and DQ, strongly co-occurred, attributing TCR associations to individual alleles was difficult. A group of highly shared sequence variants was considered likely to be a technical artifact of the sequencing pipeline. Correlated functional status among segregating V segments might be attributable to linkage disequilibrium, but an unknown experimental factor could not be ruled out. The only immune exposure information available for the cohort was CMV serostatus. It was suggested by the authors that the approach could potentially be generalized to other disease states and immunological phenotypes. Most TCR sequences were observed very rarely across donors, whereas some public TCRs were present in many individuals. Cytomegalovirus status was reported to be diagnosed by the classifier with high specificity and sensitivity in both the original and validation cohorts. In a later genetic analysis, fewer N-insertions in productive TCRs were reported among donors in an Asian-associated ancestry cluster than the roughly 700-donor mean. In a later analysis, most CMV-associated TCR beta chains were found to appear HLA-restricted, with HLA associations seemingly driven largely by CMV exposure. According to a later analysis, TCR association rates differed among HLA loci, with DRB1 alleles showing the most associated TCRs and HLA-C alleles showing the fewest. In a later analysis, around 15,000 TCR beta sequences were associated with specific HLA alleles at a false discovery rate of 0.05. In the study, approximately 150 TCR beta chains were listed as associated with cytomegalovirus. An earlier analysis of approximately 570 of the donors showed that most TCR beta V segments appeared in productive rearrangements either about 90% or about 30% of the time, which broadly matched IMGT annotations. In vitro tests confirmed that three of the cytomegalovirus-associated TCR beta chains recognize cytomegalovirus antigens. Presence/absence analyses assumed roughly uniform sequencing depth across donors, an assumption that may not hold. Because HLA typing was unavailable for some donors at each locus, only the typed subset was used in association tests. Because counts were too low, 15 or so rarely observed V segments, including chromosome 9 orphons, were excluded from the earlier analysis of around 590 of the donors. Some IMGT-functional V segments, including TRBV6-2 and TRBV6-3, could not be distinguished by the 87-base-pair reads and were therefore excluded. An association between a missense DCLRE1C variant and V-gene and J-gene trimming of TCR beta chains was found in a later genetic analysis and replicated in an independent cohort.

The trim is 3 bases for V and 3 bases for J, with a gap of 3 bases between the germline ends. The CDR3 spans 11 residues, from the cysteine through the phenylalanine. Kept here is only the CDR3 DNA, which spans 33 bases and is read in frame from base 1. The germline V gene sets CDR1 to SGHRS and CDR2 to YFSETQ. The cohort was made up of several hundred healthy bone marrow donors. All cohort members were sampled while nominally healthy, although unrecorded immune exposures were likely present. The donor was CMV seropositive and belonged to the group of 250 to 350 seropositive cohort members. A peripheral blood sample was provided by each donor, and peripheral blood mononuclear cells were used for TCR beta sequencing. Genomic DNA was extracted from the blood cell samples with the Qiagen DNeasy Blood Extraction Kit. Comment on this clone: Its antigen remains unidentified. No much larger clonotype is one base removed from it; base qualities were not supplied.

Library method: the immunoSEQ multiplex PCR assay. For the multiplex PCR, a mixture combining 60 forward primers for TCR Vbeta segments and 13 reverse primers for TCR Jbeta segments was used. The CDR3 region of rearranged TCR beta genes was amplified from genomic DNA with a multiplex PCR assay. Amplified TCR beta libraries were sequenced as 87-base-pair reads on the Illumina HiSeq System. In the paper's pipeline: A later analysis counted 65 million to 90 million unique TCR beta chains across the 666 repertoires, and some 11 million of these chains were shared by at least two donors. To remove PCR and sequencing errors, raw reads were error-corrected and collapsed into unique sequences using a nearest-neighbor algorithm that merged closely related sequences. V, D and J gene segments were assigned by aligning CDR3 sequences to IMGT reference sequences. Each retained sequence needed at least a six-nucleotide match to both a V gene segment and a J gene segment. A rearrangement counted as productive if the CDR3 had no stop codons and remained in frame with V and J, and every other rearrangement counted as non-productive. Following IMGT convention, CDR3 was defined as the stretch from the second conserved V-encoded cysteine to the conserved J-encoded phenylalanine. The earlier analysis of fewer than 750 of the donors excluded sequences that lacked an unambiguous match to a single V gene segment. In an earlier analysis of some 590 of the donors, V segments were called functional above 56.7% productive rearrangements and were called segregating when the between-donor standard deviation exceeded 5%. A statistical classification framework was developed to diagnose cytomegalovirus status using the catalog of TCR beta chain sequences. In a later analysis, TCR nucleotide sequences were compared against IMGT/GENE-DB human TR gene sequences so that V and J genes could be assigned. A later analysis assigned CDR3 sequences and most-parsimonious VDJ recombination scenarios with the TCRdist pipeline. A later analysis defined each TCR beta chain by its CDR3 amino acid sequence plus V-gene family, and excluded reads lacking a unique V-gene family. In a later analysis, nearly 600 highly shared, low-generation-probability nucleotide sequences were removed to address suspected cross-contamination and a sequencing artifact. A later analysis calculated a clonal expansion index for each public chain from normalized within-repertoire ranks of inferred template counts. A later analysis computed generation probabilities with a VDJ recombination model fitted to out-of-frame rearrangements, and checked the results against IGoR. In a later analysis, hypergeometric tests were used to score TCR-TCR, TCR-HLA and TCR-CMV co-occurrence, with a repertoire-size bias correction applied to TCR pairs. False discovery rates were estimated in a later analysis by permuting HLA or CMV assignments 20 times. In a later analysis, co-occurring TCRs were grouped using DBSCAN, and TCRdist sequence similarity was added for clustering within HLA-allele-positive subsets. For co-occurrence clustering, repertoires with fewer than 30,000 or more than 120,000 public chains were excluded, along with roughly 5 repertoires with anomalous nucleotide sharing. TCRdb obtained this table from immuneACCESS and retained in-frame rearrangements with V and J assigned. These tables miss some clones; where compared with another copy, unresolved V genes account for less than half of the shortfall, and the remainder is unexplained. The D gene and trimming were derived from the DNA, and the V and J assignments and clone size from that table. This sample has about 190,000 clones in its table, and about 80% of those were observed once. The top ten clones comprise roughly 2.6% of the sample.

The chain couples TRBV5-1 to TRBJ1-2; the D gene is unclear. Material: PBMCs. The TCR was taken from a woman aged 45-60 years in good health and CMV-seropositive. The CDR3: CASSSDYGYTF. The nucleotide sequence reads as follows: TGCGCCAGCAGCTCTGACTATGGCTACACCTTC.